These T cell receptor beta chains were read from a single sample in a study of blood T cell repertoires in COVID-19. Only in-frame clones appear in the TCRdb table, and some are missing; sequencing was by immunoSEQ multiplex PCR. The repertoire holds fewer than 300,000 clones, with approximately 88% as singletons. Input material: peripheral blood. These receptors all come from a human donor with COVID-19, enrolled during active disease. The donor label of this sample is uncertain. Each CDR3 is given with its conserved first and last residue. The D gene is left open where the match is weak. Some rows have no size entry. The others give once, few or many, or a class for an expanded clone.

j_gene | v_gene | d_gene | len | abundance | CDR3aa | CDR3nt
TRBJ2-5 | TRBV6-2/TRBV6-3 | - | 11 | - | CASSYAETQYF | TGTGCCAGCAGTTACGCGGAGACCCAGTACTTC
TRBJ1-1 | TRBV12-3/TRBV12-4 | - | 12 | - | CASSAEGTEAFF | TGTGCCAGCAGTGCAGAGGGCACTGAAGCTTTCTTT
TRBJ2-3 | TRBV9 | TRBD2 | 15 | - | CASSVRAGVEDTQYF | TGTGCCAGCAGCGTTAGAGCGGGAGTGGAAGATACGCAGTATTTT
TRBJ1-1 | TRBV2 | - | 14 | - | CASALDTMNTEAFF | TGTGCCAGCGCCCTGGACACCATGAACACTGAAGCTTTCTTT
TRBJ2-5 | TRBV11-2 | TRBD2 | 17 | - | CASRPGGGTPGQETQYF | TGTGCCAGCAGGCCGGGGGGGGGCACCCCGGGGCAAGAGACCCAGTACTTC
TRBJ1-2 | TRBV3-1/TRBV3-2 | - | 13 | - | CASRGAFNYGYTF | TGTGCCAGCAGAGGGGCCTTTAACTATGGCTACACCTTC
TRBJ2-3 | TRBV11-2 | TRBD2 | 16 | - | CASSRLAGGPADTQYF | TGTGCCAGCAGCCGCCTCGCGGGAGGGCCGGCAGATACGCAGTATTTT
TRBJ2-5 | TRBV7-2 | TRBD2 | 17 | - | CASSQRLAGGPGETQYF | TGTGCCAGCAGCCAACGGCTAGCGGGAGGGCCGGGGGAGACCCAGTACTTC
TRBJ1-2 | TRBV2 | - | 15 | - | CASGLDSYPAYGYTF | TGTGCCAGCGGATTGGACAGTTATCCGGCTTATGGCTACACCTTC
TRBJ1-4 | TRBV9 | TRBD1 | 14 | few | CASSPRQGAGKLFF | TGTGCCAGCAGCCCCCGACAGGGTGCGGGCAAACTGTTTTTT
TRBJ1-3 | TRBV15 | - | 15 | - | CATKSGLNSGNTIYF | TGTGCCACCAAGTCTGGGCTCAACTCTGGAAACACCATATATTTT
TRBJ1-1 | TRBV18 | - | 13 | - | CASSLFENIEAFF | TGTGCCAGCTCGCTTTTCGAAAACATTGAAGCTTTCTTT
TRBJ2-7 | TRBV27 | - | 15 | - | CASSPSTAPIYEQYF | TGTGCCAGCAGTCCGTCGACAGCACCTATCTACGAGCAGTACTTC
TRBJ2-1 | TRBV25-1 | - | 16 | - | CASSSVGGAKNNEQFF | TGTGCCAGCAGTTCCGTAGGCGGAGCAAAAAACAATGAGCAGTTCTTC
TRBJ1-2 | TRBV5-8 | - | 13 | - | CASSLRWEYGYTF | TGTGCCAGCAGCTTGAGGTGGGAGTATGGCTACACCTTC
TRBJ2-1 | TRBV7-3 | - | 19 | - | CASSLRPLGARSSYNEQFF | TGTGCCAGCAGCTTAAGGCCCCTGGGAGCGCGTAGCTCCTACAATGAGCAGTTCTTC
TRBJ2-7 | TRBV2 | - | 13 | - | CASTPTGVYGQYF | TGTGCCAGCACCCCCACCGGGGTGTATGGTCAGTACTTC
TRBJ2-5 | TRBV5-5 | - | 15 | - | CASSFGGQSQETQYF | TGTGCCAGCAGCTTCGGGGGGCAATCACAAGAGACCCAGTACTTC
TRBJ1-3 | TRBV18 | - | 12 | - | CASSPSGDTIYF | TGTGCCAGCTCACCAAGCGGGGACACCATATATTTT
TRBJ2-1 | TRBV5-1 | - | 14 | - | CASSSSPGEGEQFF | TGCGCCAGCAGCTCCAGCCCGGGGGAAGGGGAGCAGTTCTTC
TRBJ2-7 | TRBV15 | TRBD2 | 17 | - | CATSRDLGGSAGNEQYF | TGTGCCACCAGCAGAGATTTGGGGGGGTCGGCAGGGAACGAGCAGTACTTC
TRBJ1-1 | TRBV4-1 | TRBD1 | 15 | - | CASSHDDRGNTEAFF | TGCGCCAGCAGCCATGATGACAGGGGGAACACTGAAGCTTTCTTT
TRBJ2-7 | TRBV11-2 | TRBD1 | 15 | - | CASSLAGQGLSEQYF | TGTGCCAGCAGCTTAGCGGGACAGGGCTTGTCCGAGCAGTACTTC
TRBJ1-3 | TRBV9 | - | 14 | - | CASSVGQVGNTIYF | TGTGCCAGCAGCGTGGGGCAGGTGGGAAACACCATATATTTT
TRBJ2-7 | TRBV28 | - | 15 | - | CASSPNLPRAYEQYF | TGTGCCAGCAGCCCTAATCTACCCCGAGCCTACGAGCAGTACTTC
TRBJ1-5 | TRBV19 | - | 16 | once | CASSSTGKGSNQPQHF | TGTGCCAGTAGTTCGACAGGAAAGGGTAGCAATCAGCCCCAGCATTTT
TRBJ2-7 | TRBV6-5 | TRBD2 | 14 | - | CASYPSGSLYEQYF | TGTGCCAGCTACCCCAGCGGGAGCCTCTACGAGCAGTACTTC
TRBJ2-6 | TRBV29-1 | - | 14 | - | CSVRTASGANVLTF | TGCAGCGTTAGGACAGCCTCTGGGGCCAACGTCCTGACTTTC
TRBJ2-7 | TRBV15 | - | 14 | - | CATSRDRNSYEQYF | TGTGCCACCAGCAGAGACAGGAACTCCTACGAGCAGTACTTC
TRBJ1-1 | TRBV3-1/TRBV3-2 | TRBD1 | 14 | - | CASSLQGGGTEAFF | TGTGCCAGCAGCCTCCAGGGGGGTGGCACTGAAGCTTTCTTT
TRBJ2-7 | TRBV28 | - | 15 | - | CASWGDGTLSREQYF | TGTGCCAGCTGGGGGGACGGGACCCTCTCGAGAGAGCAGTACTTC
TRBJ2-7 | TRBV5-6 | TRBD2 | 15 | - | CASSSRLAGFYEQYF | TGTGCCAGCAGCTCGAGACTAGCGGGGTTCTACGAGCAGTACTTC
TRBJ1-3 | TRBV18 | - | 16 | - | CASSPQGSYPGITIYF | TGTGCCAGCTCACCCCAGGGAAGCTACCCTGGAATCACCATATATTTT
TRBJ1-2 | TRBV11-2 | - | 16 | - | CASSPVGAPASYGYTF | TGTGCCAGCAGCCCCGTGGGCGCCCCAGCCAGCTATGGCTACACCTTC
TRBJ2-5 | TRBV19 | TRBD1 | 15 | - | CASSRQGGEWETQYF | TGTGCCAGTAGCCGACAGGGGGGAGAGTGGGAGACCCAGTACTTC
TRBJ1-6 | TRBV5-1 | TRBD1 | 17 | - | CASSWRTGEVGNSPLHF | TGCGCCAGCAGCTGGAGGACAGGGGAAGTCGGTAATTCACCCCTCCACTTT
TRBJ2-7 | TRBV6-4 | TRBD1 | 16 | few | CASSPSINRGRDEQYF | TGTGCCAGCAGTCCATCCATCAACAGGGGGCGGGACGAGCAGTACTTC
TRBJ2-7 | TRBV10-3 | TRBD1 | 13 | - | CATQDRASYEQYF | TGTGCCACCCAGGACAGGGCCTCCTACGAGCAGTACTTC
TRBJ2-7 | TRBV19 | TRBD2 | 14 | - | CASSMSGSSYEQYF | TGTGCCAGTAGTATGAGCGGGAGCTCCTACGAGCAGTACTTC
TRBJ2-5 | TRBV7-2 | - | 13 | - | CASSGAGGETQYF | TGTGCCAGCTCCGGGGCAGGGGGGGAGACCCAGTACTTC
TRBJ2-1 | TRBV3-1/TRBV3-2 | - | 12 | - | CASSLPQGEQFF | TGTGCCAGCAGCCTCCCACAGGGTGAGCAGTTCTTC
TRBJ2-5 | TRBV9 | TRBD2 | 15 | - | CASTRTSGAQETQYF | TGTGCCAGCACGCGGACTAGCGGAGCCCAAGAGACCCAGTACTTC